This T cell receptor (beta chain) emerged from a study of T cell responses to AZD1222 COVID-19 vaccine. Study details: Second-dose schedules of about 4 or about 12 weeks were combined.

Clones were read by immunoSEQ multiplex PCR, and TCRdb kept only the in-frame ones, dropping some. Among 130,000 to 150,000 clones, about nine tenths were seen once, and the ten largest hold around 1.7%. Study-level results: Spike-specific TCR breadth rose after two AZD1222 doses, and depth rose as well. At baseline, seropositivity was found in only 5 to 7 AZD1222 recipients.

Germline lookup yields CDR1 MDHEN and CDR2 SYDVKM. V gave up 3 bases and J gave up 5 bases, with 10 bases separating them. The CDR3 runs to 13 residues. About this clone itself: Its target is not known.

The specimen comprised peripheral blood, sampled on day 0 of AZD1222 vaccination. The clonotype was recovered from an adult in good health. The chain carries TRBV28 and TRBJ2-5; D possibly matches TRBD1 or TRBD2 (6 bases each). CDR3 DNA: TGTGCCAGCAGTTTGGGGGGCTCGGAGACCCAGTACTTC. Amino acids: CASSLGGSETQYF.